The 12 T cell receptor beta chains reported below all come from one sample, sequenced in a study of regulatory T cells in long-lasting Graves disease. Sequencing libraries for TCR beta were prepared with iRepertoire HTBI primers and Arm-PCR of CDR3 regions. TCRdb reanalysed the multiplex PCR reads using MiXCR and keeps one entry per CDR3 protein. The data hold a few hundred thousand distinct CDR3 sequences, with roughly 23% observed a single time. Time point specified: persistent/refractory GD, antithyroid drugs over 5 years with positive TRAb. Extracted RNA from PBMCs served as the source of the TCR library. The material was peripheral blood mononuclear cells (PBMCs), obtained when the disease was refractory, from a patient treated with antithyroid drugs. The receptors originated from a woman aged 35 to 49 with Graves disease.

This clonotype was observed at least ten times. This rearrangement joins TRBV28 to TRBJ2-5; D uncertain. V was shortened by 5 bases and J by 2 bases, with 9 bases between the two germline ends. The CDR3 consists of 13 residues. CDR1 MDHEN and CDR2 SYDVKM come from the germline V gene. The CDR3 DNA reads TGTGCCAGCAGTGACTCGGCTCAAGAGACCCAGTACTTC. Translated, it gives CASSDSAQETQYF.

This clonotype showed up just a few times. The CDR3 bases are TGCAGTGCTAGTCCTAGCCGCGAGCAGTACTTC. Encoded protein: CSASPSREQYF. The rearrangement joins TRBV20-1 to TRBJ2-7; TRBD2 might be the D (5 bases). V shed 3 bases and J shed 6 bases, with 9 bases lying between them. This CDR3 is 11 amino acids long. Germline lookup yields CDR1 DFQATT and CDR2 SNEGSKA (reference sequence).

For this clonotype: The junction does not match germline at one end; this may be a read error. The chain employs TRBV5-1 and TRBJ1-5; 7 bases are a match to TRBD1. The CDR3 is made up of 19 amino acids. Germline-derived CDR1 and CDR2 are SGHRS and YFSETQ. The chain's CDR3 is CASSLEPSDRAYSNQPQHF. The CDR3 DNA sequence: TGCGCCAGCAGTTTGGAACCCAGTGACAGGGCATATAGCAATCAGCCCCAGCATTTT. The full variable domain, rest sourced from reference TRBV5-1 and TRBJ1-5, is KAGVTQTPRYLIKTRGQQVTLSCSPISGHRSVSWYQQTPGQGLQFLFEYFSETQRNKGNFPGRFSGRQFSNSRSEMNVSTLELGDSALYLCASSLEPSDRAYSNQPQHFGDGTRLSIL.

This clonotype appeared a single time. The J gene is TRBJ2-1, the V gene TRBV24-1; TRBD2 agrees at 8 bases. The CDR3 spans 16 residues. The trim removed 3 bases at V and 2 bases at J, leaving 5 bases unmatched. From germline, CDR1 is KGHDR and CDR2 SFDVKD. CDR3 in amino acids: CATSDVSGSTYNEQFF. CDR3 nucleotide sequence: TGTGCCACCAGTGATGTAAGCGGGAGCACCTACAATGAGCAGTTCTTC.

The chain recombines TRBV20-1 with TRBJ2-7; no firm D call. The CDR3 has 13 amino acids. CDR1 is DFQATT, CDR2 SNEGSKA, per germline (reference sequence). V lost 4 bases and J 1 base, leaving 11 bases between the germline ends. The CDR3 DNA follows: TGCAGTGCTATTAAAACCCAGTCCTACGAGCAGTACTTC. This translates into CSAIKTQSYEQYF.

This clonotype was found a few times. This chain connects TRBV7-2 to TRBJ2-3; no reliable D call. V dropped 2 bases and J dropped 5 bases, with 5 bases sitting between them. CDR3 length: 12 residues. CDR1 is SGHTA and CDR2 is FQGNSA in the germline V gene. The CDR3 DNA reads TGTGCCAGCAGCTTATATGGAGATACGCAGTATTTT. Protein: CASSLYGDTQYF.

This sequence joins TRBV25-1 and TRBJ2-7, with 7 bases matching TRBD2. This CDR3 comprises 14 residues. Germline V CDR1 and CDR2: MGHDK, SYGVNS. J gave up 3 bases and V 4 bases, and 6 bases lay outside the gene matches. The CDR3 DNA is TGTGCCAGCAGTGCCGGGACTACCCACTACGAGCAGTACTTC. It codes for CASSAGTTHYEQYF.

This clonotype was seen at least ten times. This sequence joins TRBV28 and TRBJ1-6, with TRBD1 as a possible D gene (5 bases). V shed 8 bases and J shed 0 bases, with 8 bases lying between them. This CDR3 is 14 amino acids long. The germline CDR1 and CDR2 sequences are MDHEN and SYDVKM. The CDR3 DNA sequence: TGTGCCAGCCTTAGGGGCTCCTATAATTCACCCCTCCACTTT. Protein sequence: CASLRGSYNSPLHF.

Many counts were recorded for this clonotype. DNA of the CDR3: TGTGCCAGCAGCTCTCCGATGTGGCCTGGCAAAAACATTCAGTACTTC. Encoded protein: CASSSPMWPGKNIQYF. The V gene is TRBV7-2, the J gene TRBJ2-4; D unclear. The CDR3 is 16 residues long. Germline V gene lookup returns CDR1 SGHTA and CDR2 FQGNSA. The V end lost 4 bases, the J end lost 3 bases, and 16 bases lay between the germline ends.

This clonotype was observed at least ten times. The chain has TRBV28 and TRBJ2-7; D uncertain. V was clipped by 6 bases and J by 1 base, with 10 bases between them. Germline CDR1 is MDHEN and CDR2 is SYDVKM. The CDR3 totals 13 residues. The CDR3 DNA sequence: TGTGCCAGCAGATTAGGACGGTCCTACGAGCAGTACTTC. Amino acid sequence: CASRLGRSYEQYF.

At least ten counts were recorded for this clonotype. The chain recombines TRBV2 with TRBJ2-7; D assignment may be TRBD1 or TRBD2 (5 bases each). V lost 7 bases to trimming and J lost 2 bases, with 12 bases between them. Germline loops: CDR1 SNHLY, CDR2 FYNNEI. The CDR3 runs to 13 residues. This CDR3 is CASMGTGAYEQYF. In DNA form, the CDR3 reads TGTGCCAGCATGGGGACCGGAGCCTACGAGCAGTACTTC.

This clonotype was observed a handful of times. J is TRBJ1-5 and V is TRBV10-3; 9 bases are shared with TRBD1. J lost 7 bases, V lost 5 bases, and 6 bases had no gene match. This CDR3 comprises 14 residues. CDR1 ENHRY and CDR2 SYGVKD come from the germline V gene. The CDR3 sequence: CAISPTGGEQPQHF. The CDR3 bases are TGTGCCATCAGTCCTACAGGGGGCGAACAGCCCCAGCATTTT.